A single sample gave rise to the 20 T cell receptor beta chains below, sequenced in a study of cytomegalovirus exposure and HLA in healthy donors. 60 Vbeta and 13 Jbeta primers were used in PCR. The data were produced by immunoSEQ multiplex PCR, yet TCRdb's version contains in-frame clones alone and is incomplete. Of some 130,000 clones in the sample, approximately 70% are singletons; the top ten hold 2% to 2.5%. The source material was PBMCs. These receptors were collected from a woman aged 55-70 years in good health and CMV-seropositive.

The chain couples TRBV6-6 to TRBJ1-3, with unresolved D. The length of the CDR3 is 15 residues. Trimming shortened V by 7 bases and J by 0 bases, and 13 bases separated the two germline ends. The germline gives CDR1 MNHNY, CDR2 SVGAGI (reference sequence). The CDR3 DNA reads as TGTGCCAGCATAGACCGGGTTGGCTCTGGAAACACCATATATTTT. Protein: CASIDRVGSGNTIYF.

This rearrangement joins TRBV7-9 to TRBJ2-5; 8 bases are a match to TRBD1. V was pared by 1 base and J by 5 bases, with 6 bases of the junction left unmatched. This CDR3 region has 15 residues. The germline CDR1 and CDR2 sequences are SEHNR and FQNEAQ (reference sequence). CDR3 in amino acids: CASSLGQGARETQYF. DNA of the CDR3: TGTGCCAGCAGCTTAGGGCAGGGGGCGCGGGAGACCCAGTACTTC.

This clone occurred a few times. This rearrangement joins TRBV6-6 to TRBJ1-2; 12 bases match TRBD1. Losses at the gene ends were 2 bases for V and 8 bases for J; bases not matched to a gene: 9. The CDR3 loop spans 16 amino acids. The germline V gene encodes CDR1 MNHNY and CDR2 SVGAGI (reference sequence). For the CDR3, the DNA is TGTGCCAGCAGTTACGGGGCCGGGACAGGGGGCAGAGGCTACACCTTC. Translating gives CASSYGAGTGGRGYTF.

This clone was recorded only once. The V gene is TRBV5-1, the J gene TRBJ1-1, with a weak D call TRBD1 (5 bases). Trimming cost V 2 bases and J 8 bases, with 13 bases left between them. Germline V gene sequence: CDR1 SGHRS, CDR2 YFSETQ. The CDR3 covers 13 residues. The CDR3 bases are TGCGCCAGCAGCTTCCCGGACACGACAGAAGCTTTCTTT. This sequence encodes CASSFPDTTEAFF.

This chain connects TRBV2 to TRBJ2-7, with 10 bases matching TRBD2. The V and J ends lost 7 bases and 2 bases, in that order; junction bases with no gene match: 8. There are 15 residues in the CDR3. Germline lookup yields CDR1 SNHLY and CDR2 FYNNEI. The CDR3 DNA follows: TGTGCCAGCAATAAGCGGGAGGGGGGACCCTACGAGCAGTACTTC. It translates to CASNKREGGPYEQYF.

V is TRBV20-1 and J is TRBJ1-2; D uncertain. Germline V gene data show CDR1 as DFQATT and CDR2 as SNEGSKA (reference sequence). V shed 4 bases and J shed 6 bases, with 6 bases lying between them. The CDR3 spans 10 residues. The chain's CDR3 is CSAILNGYTF. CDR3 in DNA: TGCAGTGCTATTTTAAATGGCTACACCTTC.

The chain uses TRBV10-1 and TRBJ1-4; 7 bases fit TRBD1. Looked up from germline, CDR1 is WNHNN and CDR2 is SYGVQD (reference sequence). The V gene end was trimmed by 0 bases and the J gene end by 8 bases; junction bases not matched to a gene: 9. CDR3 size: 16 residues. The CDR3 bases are TGCGCCAGCAGTGAGTCCTCAGACAGGGTGTGCGAAAAACTGTTTTTT. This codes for CASSESSDRVCEKLFF.

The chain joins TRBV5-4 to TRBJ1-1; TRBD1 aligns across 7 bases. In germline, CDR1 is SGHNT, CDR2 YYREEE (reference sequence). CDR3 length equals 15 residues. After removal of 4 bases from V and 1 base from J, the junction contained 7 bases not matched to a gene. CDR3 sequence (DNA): TGTGCCAGCAGCCCCCCGGGACAGACGAACACTGAAGCTTTCTTT. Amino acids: CASSPPGQTNTEAFF. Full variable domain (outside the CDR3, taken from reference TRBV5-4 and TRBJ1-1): ETGVTQSPTHLIKTRGQQVTLRCSSQSGHNTVSWYQQALGQGPQFIFQYYREEENGRGNFPPRFSGLQFPNYSSELNVNALELDDSALYLCASSPPGQTNTEAFFGQGTRLTVV.

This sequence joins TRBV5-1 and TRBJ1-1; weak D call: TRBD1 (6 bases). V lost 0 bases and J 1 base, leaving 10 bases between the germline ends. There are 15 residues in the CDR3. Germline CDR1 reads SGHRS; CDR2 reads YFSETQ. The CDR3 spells CASSLGPQGNTEAFF. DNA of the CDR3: TGCGCCAGCAGCTTGGGACCACAGGGGAACACTGAAGCTTTCTTT.

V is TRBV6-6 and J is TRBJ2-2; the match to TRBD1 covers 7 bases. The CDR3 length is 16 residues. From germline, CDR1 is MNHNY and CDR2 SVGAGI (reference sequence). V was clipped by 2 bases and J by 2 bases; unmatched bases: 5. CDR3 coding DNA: TGTGCCAGCAGTTACAGCCAGGGGGTTAACACCGGGGAGCTGTTTTTT. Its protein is CASSYSQGVNTGELFF.

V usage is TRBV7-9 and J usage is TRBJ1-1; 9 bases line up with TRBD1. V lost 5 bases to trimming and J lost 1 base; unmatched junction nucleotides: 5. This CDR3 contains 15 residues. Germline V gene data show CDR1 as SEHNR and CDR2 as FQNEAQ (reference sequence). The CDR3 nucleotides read TGTGCCAGCAGCCCCAGGGACAGGGAGAACACTGAAGCTTTCTTT. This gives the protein CASSPRDRENTEAFF.

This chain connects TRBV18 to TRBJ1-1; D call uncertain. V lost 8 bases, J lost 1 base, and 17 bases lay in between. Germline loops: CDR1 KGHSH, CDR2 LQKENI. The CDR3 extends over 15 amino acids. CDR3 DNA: TGTGCCAGCACCCGGGATCGACGGGGGAACACTGAAGCTTTCTTT. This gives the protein CASTRDRRGNTEAFF.

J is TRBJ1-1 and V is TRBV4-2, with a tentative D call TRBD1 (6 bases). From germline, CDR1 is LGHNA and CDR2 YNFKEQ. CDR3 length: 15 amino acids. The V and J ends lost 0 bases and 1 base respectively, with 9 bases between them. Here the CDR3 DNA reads TGTGCCAGCAGCCAAGAGAGAGGGGGGAACACTGAAGCTTTCTTT. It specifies CASSQERGGNTEAFF.

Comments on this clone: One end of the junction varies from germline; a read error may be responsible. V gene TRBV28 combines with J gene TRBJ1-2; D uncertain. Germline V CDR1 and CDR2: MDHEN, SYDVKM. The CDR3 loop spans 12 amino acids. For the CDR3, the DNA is TGTGCCAGCAGTTTAGGTACAACGGGCGGGAGCTTC. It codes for CASSLGTTGGSF.

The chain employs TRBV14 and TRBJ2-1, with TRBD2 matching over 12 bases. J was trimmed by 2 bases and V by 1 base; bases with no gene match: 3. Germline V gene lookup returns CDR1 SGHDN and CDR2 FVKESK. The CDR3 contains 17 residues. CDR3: CASSQGLAGAPYNEQFF. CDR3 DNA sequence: TGTGCCAGCAGCCAAGGACTAGCGGGAGCCCCCTACAATGAGCAGTTCTTC. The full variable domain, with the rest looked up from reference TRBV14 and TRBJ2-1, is EAGVTQFPSHSVIEKGQTVTLRCDPISGHDNLYWYRRVMGKEIKFLLHFVKESKQDESGMPNNRFLAERTGGTYSTLKVQPAELEDSGVYFCASSQGLAGAPYNEQFFGPGTRLTVL.

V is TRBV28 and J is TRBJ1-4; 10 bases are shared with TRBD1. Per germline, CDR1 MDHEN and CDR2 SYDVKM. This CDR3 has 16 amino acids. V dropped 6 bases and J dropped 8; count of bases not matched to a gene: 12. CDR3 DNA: TGTGCCAGCAGGTTGGGGACCGGGACAGGGGTAGAAAAACTGTTTTTT. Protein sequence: CASRLGTGTGVEKLFF.

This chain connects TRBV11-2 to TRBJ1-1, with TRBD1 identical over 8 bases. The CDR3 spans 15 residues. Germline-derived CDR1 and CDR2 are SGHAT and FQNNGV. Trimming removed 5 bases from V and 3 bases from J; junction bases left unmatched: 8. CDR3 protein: CASSPMQGAHTEAFF. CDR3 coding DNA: TGTGCCAGCAGCCCAATGCAGGGGGCACACACTGAAGCTTTCTTT.

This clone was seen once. DNA for the CDR3: TGTGCCAGCAGTTTGACAGGGGTGGGGGAAAAACTGTTTTTT. Amino acids: CASSLTGVGEKLFF. The chain employs TRBV28 and TRBJ1-4, with 8 bases lining up with TRBD1. Germline CDR1 is MDHEN and CDR2 is SYDVKM. The CDR3 runs to 14 residues. V lost 3 bases, J lost 8 bases, and 5 bases stayed unmatched.

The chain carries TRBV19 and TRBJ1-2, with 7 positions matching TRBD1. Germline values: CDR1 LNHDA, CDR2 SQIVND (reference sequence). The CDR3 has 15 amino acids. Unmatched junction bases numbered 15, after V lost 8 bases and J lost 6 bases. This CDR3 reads CASSLTPGQRDGYTF. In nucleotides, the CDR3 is TGTGCCAGTTCCCTAACCCCGGGACAGAGGGATGGCTACACCTTC.

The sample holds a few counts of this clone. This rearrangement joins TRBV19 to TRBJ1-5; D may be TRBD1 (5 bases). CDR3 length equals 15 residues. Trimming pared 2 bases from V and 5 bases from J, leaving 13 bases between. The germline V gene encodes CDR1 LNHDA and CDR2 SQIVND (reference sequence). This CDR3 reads CASSITGPLDQPQHF. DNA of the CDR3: TGTGCCAGTAGTATAACAGGACCCCTCGATCAGCCCCAGCATTTT.